This is a list of T cell receptor beta chains from one sample in a study of T cells in Graves' hyperthyroidism and ophthalmopathy. TCRdb reanalysed the multiplex PCR reads using MiXCR and keeps one entry per CDR3 protein. The sample lists about 480,000 distinct CDR3 sequences, around an eighth occurring once. The sample was blood. Every receptor here comes from a woman between 18 and 29 years old with Graves' hyperthyroidism. CDR3s include the opening cysteine and the closing phenylalanine or tryptophan. Each record gives: J gene, clone size, V gene, D gene, CDR3 DNA, CDR3 protein. D genes are given only for firm matches. Expanded clones get a size class; other rows say once, few or many, or leave the size out.

J: TRBJ1-1
size: many
V: TRBV27
D: TRBD1
DNA: TGTGCCAGCAGGTCCGGGACAGGGGTTCGTGAAGCTTTCTTT
CDR3: CASRSGTGVREAFF

J: TRBJ2-3
size: many
V: TRBV14
D: .
DNA: TGTGCCAGCAGCCAAGGATTGGTGCAGTATTTT
CDR3: CASSQGLVQYF

J: TRBJ1-5
size: .
V: TRBV5-6
D: TRBD1
DNA: TGTGCCAGCAGCCCACAGGGGGTGGGCAATCAGCCCCAGCATTTT
CDR3: CASSPQGVGNQPQHF

J: TRBJ1-1
size: .
V: TRBV3-1
D: TRBD1
DNA: TGTGCCAGCAGCCACGGACAGGGTGAAAACACTGAAGCTTTCTTT
CDR3: CASSHGQGENTEAFF

J: TRBJ1-1
size: .
V: TRBV18
D: .
DNA: TGTGCCAGCTCACCATTGGTAGGGTTCCTCATGAACACTGAAGCTTTCTTT
CDR3: CASSPLVGFLMNTEAFF

J: TRBJ1-4
size: few
V: TRBV6-1
D: TRBD1
DNA: TGTGCCAGCAGTTCCCCAGGGGGGGCTAATGAAAAACTGTTTTTT
CDR3: CASSSPGGANEKLFF

J: TRBJ1-1
size: many
V: TRBV7-3
D: .
DNA: TGTGCCAGCAGCCCCACAGGCCTTTGGAACACTGAAGCTTTCTTT
CDR3: CASSPTGLWNTEAFF

J: TRBJ1-6
size: many
V: TRBV7-3
D: .
DNA: TGTGCCAGCAGCTTAACGCTGGGAAGCGGCCTCCACTTT
CDR3: CASSLTLGSGLHF

J: TRBJ1-2
size: .
V: TRBV29-1
D: .
DNA: TGCAGCGTTGAAATGGGAGCAGGGCTATATGGCTACACCTTC
CDR3: CSVEMGAGLYGYTF

J: TRBJ2-5
size: many
V: TRBV27
D: TRBD2
DNA: TGTGCCAGCACTAGCGGGTTAATGGAGACCCAGTACTTC
CDR3: CASTSGLMETQYF

J: TRBJ2-7
size: many
V: TRBV3-1
D: .
DNA: TGTGCCAGCAGCCAAGATTCAGGCCTTGCCTACGAGCAGTACTTC
CDR3: CASSQDSGLAYEQYF

J: TRBJ1-1
size: many
V: TRBV10-2
D: TRBD1
DNA: TGCGCCAGCAGTGGGGGCGTCTCAGGGGGCACTGAAGCTTTCTTT
CDR3: CASSGGVSGGTEAFF

J: TRBJ2-7
size: many
V: TRBV29-1
D: .
DNA: TGCAGCGTTGAAGATCCAGGAACGACAGGGAGGAACGAGCAGTACTTC
CDR3: CSVEDPGTTGRNEQYF

J: TRBJ2-6
size: many
V: TRBV2
D: .
DNA: TGTGCCAGCAGTACCCGAGTCGCGGGTGGGGCCAACGTCCTGACTTTC
CDR3: CASSTRVAGGANVLTF

J: TRBJ1-1
size: many
V: TRBV12-3/TRBV12-4
D: .
DNA: TGTGCCAGCAGTTTGAAAACCGCCGGTAACACTGAAGCTTTCTTT
CDR3: CASSLKTAGNTEAFF

J: TRBJ1-1
size: few
V: TRBV20-1
D: .
DNA: TGCAGTGCTGAGAGGATGGTGAACACTGAAGCTTTCTTT
CDR3: CSAERMVNTEAFF

J: TRBJ1-2
size: many
V: TRBV12-3/TRBV12-4
D: .
DNA: TGTGCCAGCAGTACCGGGGCCCGAGCGGGTCAAGGCTACACCTTC
CDR3: CASSTGARAGQGYTF

J: TRBJ2-7
size: many
V: TRBV13
D: TRBD1
DNA: TGTGCCAGCAGCCCCCGAGGACAGGGGACATACTACGAGCAGTACTTC
CDR3: CASSPRGQGTYYEQYF

J: TRBJ1-1
size: few
V: TRBV5-1
D: .
DNA: TGCGCCAGCAGCTTTTTGACGGAGAACACTGAAGCTTTCTTT
CDR3: CASSFLTENTEAFF

J: TRBJ2-1
size: many
V: TRBV5-1
D: TRBD1
DNA: TGCGCCAGCAGCAGCGGACAGGCGACTGAGCAGTTCTTC
CDR3: CASSSGQATEQFF

J: TRBJ2-1
size: few
V: TRBV6-1
D: TRBD2
DNA: TGTGCCACCAGGACTAGCGGGAGTAATGAGCAGTTCTTC
CDR3: CATRTSGSNEQFF

J: TRBJ2-2
size: many
V: TRBV24-1
D: TRBD2
DNA: TGTGCCACCAGTGATTTAGGGGAGACTAGCGGACCCCGAACCGGGGAGCTGTTTTTT
CDR3: CATSDLGETSGPRTGELFF

J: TRBJ1-1
size: .
V: TRBV18
D: .
DNA: TGTGCCAGCTCACCAAAGGTGGGGCCTGAAGCTTTCTTT
CDR3: CASSPKVGPEAFF

J: TRBJ2-1
size: .
V: TRBV20-1
D: TRBD2
DNA: TGCAGTGCTAGAGTTGTAGCGGGAGTATACAATGAGCAGTTCTTC
CDR3: CSARVVAGVYNEQFF

J: TRBJ2-5
size: few
V: TRBV6-5
D: .
DNA: TGTGCCAGCAGTTACTCAAGCGACACAGGTCAAGAGACCCAGTACTTC
CDR3: CASSYSSDTGQETQYF

J: TRBJ1-4
size: .
V: TRBV19
D: .
DNA: TGTGCCAGTAACGGCCTTGCAACTAATGAAAAACTGTTTTTT
CDR3: CASNGLATNEKLFF

J: TRBJ2-1
size: many
V: TRBV11-2
D: TRBD1
DNA: TGTGCCAGCAGCCAAATAGACAGGGTGGTTCCCTCTAACTACAATGAGCAGTTCTTC
CDR3: CASSQIDRVVPSNYNEQFF

J: TRBJ1-2
size: many
V: TRBV3-1
D: .
DNA: TGTGCCAGCAGCCGCACACTTACTCAGGGTCCTGGCTACACCTTC
CDR3: CASSRTLTQGPGYTF

J: TRBJ1-2
size: .
V: TRBV19
D: .
DNA: TGTGCCAGTCGTCCTGGGCAGTTTAACTATGGCTACACCTTC
CDR3: CASRPGQFNYGYTF

J: TRBJ2-7
size: .
V: TRBV27
D: TRBD1
DNA: TGTGCCAGCAGTTACGCTCGACAGGGTAGGGGCGAGCAGTACTTC
CDR3: CASSYARQGRGEQYF

J: TRBJ2-1
size: .
V: TRBV25-1
D: .
DNA: TGTGCCAGCAGACCTGACACCATGAGCTCCTACAATGAGCAGTTCTTC
CDR3: CASRPDTMSSYNEQFF

J: TRBJ2-7
size: many
V: TRBV20-1
D: TRBD2
DNA: TGCAGTGCCCAGAAGCTAGCGGGAGGGGGCGGGAACGAGCAGTACTTC
CDR3: CSAQKLAGGGGNEQYF

J: TRBJ1-3
size: .
V: TRBV19
D: .
DNA: TGTGCCAGTAGAAAGGCGCTCTCTGGAAACACCATATATTTT
CDR3: CASRKALSGNTIYF

J: TRBJ2-2
size: many
V: TRBV12-5
D: .
DNA: TGTGCTAGTGGTCCCGTAGGCGGGGAGCTGTTTTTT
CDR3: CASGPVGGELFF

J: TRBJ2-5
size: many
V: TRBV11-2
D: .
DNA: TGTGCCAGCAGCTCCCGACAGATACAAGAGACCCAGTACTTC
CDR3: CASSSRQIQETQYF

J: TRBJ2-5
size: many
V: TRBV3-1
D: TRBD1
DNA: TGTGCCAGCAGCCAGATAACAGGGGTAGAGGAGACCCAGTACTTC
CDR3: CASSQITGVEETQYF

J: TRBJ1-1
size: many
V: TRBV30
D: .
DNA: TGTGCCTGGAGGCGTACAGTGAACACTGAAGCTTTCTTT
CDR3: CAWRRTVNTEAFF

J: TRBJ2-3
size: few
V: TRBV5-1
D: .
DNA: TGCGCCAGCAGCTTGGCCACAGATACGCAGTATTTT
CDR3: CASSLATDTQYF

J: TRBJ2-1
size: .
V: TRBV6-1
D: TRBD2
DNA: TGTGCCAGCAGCCTCGGGACTAGGGGGTTCCGTGAGCAGTTCTTC
CDR3: CASSLGTRGFREQFF

J: TRBJ1-2
size: many
V: TRBV6-2/TRBV6-3
D: .
DNA: TGTGCCAGCAGTTACTCGGGACTTAACTATGGCTACACCTTC
CDR3: CASSYSGLNYGYTF